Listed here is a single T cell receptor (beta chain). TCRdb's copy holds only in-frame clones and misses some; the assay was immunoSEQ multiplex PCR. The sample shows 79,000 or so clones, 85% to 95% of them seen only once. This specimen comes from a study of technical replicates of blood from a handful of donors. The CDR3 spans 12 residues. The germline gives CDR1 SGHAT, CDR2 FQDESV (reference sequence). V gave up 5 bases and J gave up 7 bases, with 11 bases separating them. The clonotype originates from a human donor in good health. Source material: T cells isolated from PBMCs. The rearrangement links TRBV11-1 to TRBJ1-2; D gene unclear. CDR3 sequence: CASSPGSLGYTF. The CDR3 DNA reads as TGTGCCAGCAGCCCGGGGAGTCTTGGCTACACCTTC.